The 28 T cell receptor beta chains below all came from one sample that was sequenced in a study of T cells after yellow fever vaccination. TCRdb called the 5' RACE reads again in MiXCR, with one record for every CDR3 protein. This sample carries fewer than 350,000 distinct CDR3 sequences, around 3.6% of them seen once, and the ten largest clones take about a quarter. The sequencing used PBMCs, collected on the day of the yellow fever booster vaccination. The receptors stem from a man aged 18 to 35 who received the YFV17D yellow fever vaccine.

This clonotype showed up many times. V usage is TRBV11-2 and J usage is TRBJ2-3; 14 bases agree with TRBD2. Trimming removed 5 bases from V and 2 bases from J; junction bases left unmatched: 3. This CDR3 spans 16 amino acids. Germline V CDR1 and CDR2: SGHAT, FQNNGV. The CDR3 loop is CASSQTSGGVTDTQYF. The CDR3 DNA sequence: TGTGCCAGCAGCCAGACTAGCGGGGGGGTCACAGATACGCAGTATTTT.

This chain connects TRBV7-3 to TRBJ2-1; 9 positions match TRBD2. V lost 2 bases and J lost 7; bases outside the gene matches: 6. In germline, CDR1 is SGHTA, CDR2 FQGTGA. This CDR3 has 15 residues. This CDR3 is CASSLWAGGQNEQFF. CDR3 nucleotide sequence: TGTGCCAGCAGCTTATGGGCGGGGGGGCAGAATGAGCAGTTCTTC.

The chain combines TRBV7-2 with TRBJ1-5; TRBD1 matches 7 bases. V shed 10 bases, J shed 2 bases, and the junction held 5 bases outside the gene matches. The CDR3 is 13 amino acids. Germline CDR1 is SGHTA and CDR2 is FQGNSA. For the CDR3, the DNA is TGTGCCACCTCAACAGGGGGCAATCAGCCCCAGCATTTT. Translating gives CATSTGGNQPQHF.

This clonotype was seen many times. This chain joins TRBV7-2 and TRBJ2-3; D remains ambiguous. Germline assignment: CDR1 SGHTA and CDR2 FQGNSA. The CDR3 has 13 amino acids. Trimming removed 5 bases from V and 2 bases from J, with 8 bases in between. This CDR3 is CASSPQITDTQYF. CDR3 DNA: TGTGCCAGCAGCCCCCAAATCACAGATACGCAGTATTTT.

This clonotype was picked up many times. V is TRBV7-8 and J is TRBJ2-3, with 10 bases lining up with TRBD2. V was pared by 5 bases and J by 1 base, with 6 bases of the junction left unmatched. The CDR3 runs 16 residues. Germline V gene sequence: CDR1 SGHVS, CDR2 FQNEAQ. The CDR3 DNA reads TGTGCCAGCAGCATGGGACTAGCGAGGCGCACAGATACGCAGTATTTT. Translated, it gives CASSMGLARRTDTQYF.

In its sample, this clonotype was seen many times. The chain carries TRBV20-1 and TRBJ2-3; 7 bases align to TRBD2. J was trimmed by 2 bases and V by 4 bases; bases with no gene match: 9. The CDR3 spans 15 residues. CDR1 is DFQATT, CDR2 SNEGSKA, per germline (reference sequence). This CDR3 reads CSANSPAGLTDTQYF. In DNA form, the CDR3 reads TGCAGTGCTAATTCTCCAGCGGGGCTCACAGATACGCAGTATTTT.

There are many counts of this clonotype. The chain is built from TRBV4-3 and TRBJ1-5; D is uncertain. Trimming pared 4 bases from V and 7 bases from J, leaving 11 bases between. CDR3 length: 13 residues. CDR1 and CDR2 (germline): LGHNA, YSLEER. CDR3 DNA: TGCGCCAGCAGCCTCTACAGCGGGCAGCCCCAGCATTTT. It is translated as CASSLYSGQPQHF.

In this sample, this clonotype turned up many times. The chain has TRBV6-1 and TRBJ2-3; perhaps TRBD2 as D (5 bases). The germline V and J ends were trimmed by 2 bases and 0 bases, with 15 bases remaining between them. Germline V gives CDR1 MNHNS, CDR2 SASEGT. This CDR3 comprises 17 residues. Written as DNA, the CDR3 is TGTGCCAGCAGTGAACCGCGCGGAGGACGTAGCACAGATACGCAGTATTTT. Residues: CASSEPRGGRSTDTQYF.

This clonotype has ten or more counts. The V call is TRBV5-1, the J call TRBJ2-1; perhaps TRBD1 as D (7 bases). V lost 3 bases and J 5 bases, leaving 15 bases between the germline ends. The CDR3 contains 15 residues. CDR1 and CDR2 (germline): SGHRS, YFSETQ. The CDR3 loop reads CASSWGDSSNNEQFF. In DNA, the CDR3 is TGCGCCAGCAGCTGGGGGGACAGTTCAAACAATGAGCAGTTCTTC.

This clonotype was recorded at least ten times. Likely a read error: the CDR3 ends without its conserved phenylalanine or tryptophan. The limits of the CDR3 on the DNA are not certain, so only TCRdb's listed CDR3 is given. The rearrangement uses TRBV3-1 and TRBJ2-5. Germline CDR1 and CDR2: LGHDT and YNNKEL (reference sequence). The CDR3 contains 13 residues when both ends are counted. CDR3 loop: CASSQDIQVSAII.

The J gene is TRBJ2-1, the V gene TRBV5-6; D is undetermined. Germline lookup yields CDR1 SGHDT and CDR2 YYEEEE. The CDR3 spans 14 residues. V was shortened by 0 bases and J by 10 bases, with 14 bases between the two germline ends. The CDR3 spells CASSLGSWGGEQFF. CDR3 nucleotide sequence: TGTGCCAGCAGCTTGGGGAGCTGGGGTGGAGAGCAGTTCTTC.

This chain links TRBV30 with TRBJ1-1; no clear D. Germline lookup yields CDR1 GTSNPN and CDR2 SVGIG (reference sequence). V was pared by 2 bases and J by 4 bases, with 20 bases between. This CDR3 is built from 16 residues. The CDR3, as DNA: TGTGCCTGGAGTCGTCCGCAGACTGCGCCGGTCACTGAAGCTTTCTTT. Its protein is CAWSRPQTAPVTEAFF.

This clonotype was observed many times. The rearrangement uses TRBV5-1 and TRBJ2-3; D gene uncertain. The CDR3 has 12 amino acids. Trimming shortened V by 7 bases and J by 3 bases, and 9 bases separated the two germline ends. Germline lookup yields CDR1 SGHRS and CDR2 YFSETQ. CDR3 DNA sequence: TGCGCCAGCGCCGTCATAACAGATACGCAGTATTTT. It specifies CASAVITDTQYF.

In this sample, this clonotype turned up many times. The junction departs from germline at one end; a sequencing error may be responsible. The rearrangement links TRBV7-9 to TRBJ2-1; D remains ambiguous. CDR1 and CDR2 (germline): SEHNR, FQNEAQ (reference sequence). The CDR3 spans 12 residues. The CDR3 DNA sequence: TGTGCCAGCAGCCCGGCGTTCAATCAGCAGTTCTTC. Protein sequence: CASSPAFNQQFF.

This clonotype appeared many times. The chain uses TRBV7-3 and TRBJ2-1; D gene ambiguous. Trimming pared 5 bases from V and 0 bases from J, leaving 14 bases between. The CDR3 runs to 16 residues. Germline CDR1 is SGHTA and CDR2 is FQGTGA. The CDR3 DNA follows: TGTGCCAGCAGCCTAGATCCGGCCTACTCCTACAATGAGCAGTTCTTC. Residues: CASSLDPAYSYNEQFF. Variable domain in full (rest from reference TRBV7-3 and TRBJ2-1): GAGVSQTPSNKVTEKGKYVELRCDPISGHTALYWYRQSLGQGPEFLIYFQGTGAADDSGLPNDRFFAVRPEGSVSTLKIQRTERGDSAVYLCASSLDPAYSYNEQFFGPGTRLTVL.

This clonotype was counted between two and nine times. The rearrangement uses TRBV5-1 and TRBJ2-7; D may match TRBD1 or TRBD2 (5 bases each). The V and J ends lost 2 bases and 2 bases respectively, with 14 bases between them. The CDR3 runs 15 residues. Germline assignment: CDR1 SGHRS and CDR2 YFSETQ. CDR3 loop: CASSFRDGPTYEQYF. CDR3 sequence (DNA): TGCGCCAGCAGCTTCCGGGACGGCCCTACCTACGAGCAGTACTTC. The full variable domain, rest sourced from reference TRBV5-1 and TRBJ2-7, is KAGVTQTPRYLIKTRGQQVTLSCSPISGHRSVSWYQQTPGQGLQFLFEYFSETQRNKGNFPGRFSGRQFSNSRSEMNVSTLELGDSALYLCASSFRDGPTYEQYFGPGTRLTVT.

This clonotype was picked up many times. The gene calls are TRBV5-4 and TRBJ1-3, with D possibly being TRBD1 (5 bases). V lost 3 bases, J lost 0 bases, and 13 bases lay in between. CDR3 length equals 16 residues. Germline V lookup: CDR1 SGHNT, CDR2 YYREEE (reference sequence). The CDR3 nucleotides are TGTGCCAGCAGCTCCGGGGGAGGGAGCTCTGGAAACACCATATATTTT. It encodes CASSSGGGSSGNTIYF.

The chain couples TRBV6-6 to TRBJ2-1; weak D call: TRBD2 (5 bases). The V and J ends lost 8 bases and 7 bases respectively, with 9 bases between them. The CDR3 runs 11 residues. Germline CDR1 MNHNY, CDR2 SVGAGI (reference sequence). The CDR3 here is CASRSENEQFF. DNA for the CDR3: TGTGCCAGCCGTAGCGAGAATGAGCAGTTCTTC.

This clonotype occurred a few times. The chain links TRBV6-5 to TRBJ1-1; unclear D gene. This CDR3 comprises 14 residues. CDR1 and CDR2 from the germline V gene are MNHEY and SVGAGI. V lost 2 bases and J lost 1, with 8 bases in between. CDR3 sequence: CASSYLDENTEAFF. In nucleotides, the CDR3 is TGTGCCAGCAGTTACCTTGATGAGAACACTGAAGCTTTCTTT.

This clonotype was found many times. This rearrangement joins TRBV7-9 to TRBJ1-4; unclear D gene. The CDR3 contains 13 residues. Germline V lookup: CDR1 SEHNR, CDR2 FQNEAQ (reference sequence). Trimming cost V 8 bases and J 4 bases, with 11 bases left between them. CDR3 nucleotide sequence: TGTGCCAGCGAGGCAGCTAATAATGAAAAACTGTTTTTT. This codes for CASEAANNEKLFF.

This clonotype has at least ten counts. This chain uses TRBV12-3 or TRBV12-4 with TRBJ1-3, with D hard to call. V was clipped by 10 bases and J by 2 bases, with 15 bases between them. This CDR3 spans 14 amino acids. The CDR3 bases are TGTGCCACCCCCCAAGGTGATACTGGAAACACCATATATTTT. This gives the protein CATPQGDTGNTIYF.

There are many counts of this clonotype. The chain joins TRBV4-3 to TRBJ2-2; no clear D gene. The CDR3 sequence is 13 residues long. CDR1 LGHNA and CDR2 YSLEER come from the germline V gene. V was pared by 4 bases and J by 5 bases, with 8 bases between. CDR3 sequence reads: CASSRAPTGELFF. The CDR3 bases are TGCGCCAGCAGCCGAGCACCGACCGGGGAGCTGTTTTTT.

J is TRBJ2-7 and V is TRBV6-5; D is ambiguous. The CDR3 is made up of 13 amino acids. Looked up from germline, CDR1 is MNHEY and CDR2 is SVGAGI. V lost 4 bases and J lost 4, with 11 bases in between. CDR3 DNA sequence: TGTGCCAGCAGTTCCCCGGTCGGGTACGAGCAGTACTTC. Its protein product is CASSSPVGYEQYF.

This clonotype has at least ten counts. V is TRBV2 and J is TRBJ2-4; D may be TRBD1 or TRBD2 (5 bases each). V lost 4 bases and J 1 base, leaving 5 bases between the germline ends. Germline CDR1 SNHLY, CDR2 FYNNEI. The CDR3 length is 13 residues. As DNA, the CDR3 is TGTGCCAGCAGTGGGGGGGCCAAAAACATTCAGTACTTC. Translated: CASSGGAKNIQYF.

This clonotype appeared a few times. V and J are TRBV5-1 and TRBJ2-1; 9 nucleotides match TRBD1. Unmatched junction bases numbered 7, after V lost 4 bases and J lost 5 bases. The germline V gene encodes CDR1 SGHRS and CDR2 YFSETQ. This CDR3 contains 15 residues. CDR3 sequence (DNA): TGCGCCAGCAGCCAACAGGGGGCGAACGACAATGAGCAGTTCTTC. Residues: CASSQQGANDNEQFF.

Notes on this clonotype: The junction shows a germline mismatch at one end, possibly a read error. The genes are TRBV6-2 or TRBV6-3 and TRBJ2-5; D uncertain. This CDR3 contains 12 residues. Germline CDR1 reads MNHEY; CDR2 reads SVGEGT. The DNA of the CDR3 is TGTGCCAGCAGTTACTCAATCTCTCTCCTACGGTTC. Residues: CASSYSISLLRF.

This clonotype was seen ten or more times. For the CDR3, the DNA is TGTGCCAGCAGCTTAGCCGGCGGTATAAACACCATATATTTT. Its translation is CASSLAGGINTIYF. The chain is built from TRBV7-9 and TRBJ1-3; D is unclear. Per the germline V gene, CDR1 is SEHNR and CDR2 is FQNEAQ (reference sequence). The CDR3 has 14 amino acids. With 0 bases removed from V and 6 bases from J, the gap between germline ends came to 9 bases.

In this sample, this clonotype turned up a few times. The chain couples TRBV7-3 to TRBJ1-1; D might be TRBD1 (6 bases). The CDR3 loop spans 15 amino acids. CDR1 and CDR2 (germline): SGHTA, FQGTGA. Trimming removed 4 bases at V and 1 base at J, with 13 bases between. The CDR3 DNA is TGTGCCAGCAGCTCAACACAGGGAGGGAACACTGAAGCTTTCTTT. It codes for CASSSTQGGNTEAFF.